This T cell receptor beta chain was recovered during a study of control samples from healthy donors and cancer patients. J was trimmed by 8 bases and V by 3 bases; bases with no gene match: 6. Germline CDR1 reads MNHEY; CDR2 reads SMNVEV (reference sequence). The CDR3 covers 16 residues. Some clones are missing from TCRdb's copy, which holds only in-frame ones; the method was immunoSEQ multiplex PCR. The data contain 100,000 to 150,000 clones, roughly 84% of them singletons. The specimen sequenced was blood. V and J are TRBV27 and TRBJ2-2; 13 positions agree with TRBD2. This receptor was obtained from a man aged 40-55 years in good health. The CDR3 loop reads CASSLLLAGGSGELFF. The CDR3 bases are TGTGCCAGCAGTTTGCTACTAGCGGGGGGGTCAGGGGAGCTGTTTTTT.